This passage covers 29 T cell receptor beta chains from one sample sequenced in a study of shared clonotypes between healthy human individuals. The repertoire was sequenced with immunoSEQ multiplex PCR; TCRdb's copy has only in-frame clones and lacks some. The data show fewer than 1.4 million clones, 75% to 85% seen once. Source material: memory CD4+ T cells from PBMCs. Subset of the sample: CD45RA-negative fraction. The receptors stem from a man aged 18 to 29 in good health. Some clones in this sample may be carry-over from other donors' samples.

V gene TRBV18 combines with J gene TRBJ2-7; D perhaps matches TRBD1 (6 bases). The V end was cut by 2 bases, the J end by 2 bases, with 13 bases between. CDR3 length: 15 residues. CDR1 is KGHSH, CDR2 LQKENI, per germline. The CDR3 nucleotides read TGTGCCAGCTCACCATCCCAGGGGCGAACCTACGAGCAGTACTTC. Protein: CASSPSQGRTYEQYF.

This chain uses TRBV9 with TRBJ2-7; D gene uncertain. From germline, CDR1 is SGDLS and CDR2 YYNGEE. CDR3 length equals 15 residues. Trimming removed 3 bases at V and 0 bases at J, with 13 bases between. The CDR3 nucleotides read TGTGCCAGCAGCGGAGGACCCTGGAGCTCCTACGAGCAGTACTTC. It codes for CASSGGPWSSYEQYF. Combining the CDR3 with reference TRBV9 and TRBJ2-7 gives the whole variable domain DSGVTQTPKHLITATGQRVTLRCSPRSGDLSVYWYQQSLDQGLQFLIQYYNGEERAKGNILERFSAQQFPDLHSELNLSSLELGDSALYFCASSGGPWSSYEQYFGPGTRLTVT.

The genes are TRBV6-5 and TRBJ2-1; unclear D gene. The CDR3 spans 13 residues. The V gene lost 8 bases and the J gene lost 9 bases, with 17 bases spanning the gap. CDR1 and CDR2 (germline): MNHEY, SVGAGI. This CDR3 is CASARRSSGEQFF. The CDR3, as DNA: TGTGCCAGCGCCCGTAGGAGCTCTGGTGAGCAGTTCTTC.

This rearrangement joins TRBV5-1 to TRBJ1-4; D is uncertain. Germline V lookup: CDR1 SGHRS, CDR2 YFSETQ. The V end lost 4 bases, the J end lost 5 bases, and 15 bases lay between the germline ends. The CDR3 runs to 15 residues. The DNA for the CDR3 is TGCGCCAGCAGCCCCCTGGAGAGGGTAAATGAAAAACTGTTTTTT. It codes for CASSPLERVNEKLFF. Using reference TRBV5-1 and TRBJ1-4 for the parts outside the CDR3, the full variable domain is KAGVTQTPRYLIKTRGQQVTLSCSPISGHRSVSWYQQTPGQGLQFLFEYFSETQRNKGNFPGRFSGRQFSNSRSEMNVSTLELGDSALYLCASSPLERVNEKLFFGSGTQLSVL.

This clone turned up a few times. The junction shows a germline mismatch at one end, possibly a read error. The chain couples TRBV18 to TRBJ1-1; D not resolved. The length of the CDR3 is 13 residues. CDR1 KGHSH and CDR2 LQKENI come from the germline V gene. Written as DNA, the CDR3 is TGTGCCAGCTCATCACGGGCGAACACTGGAGCTTTCTTT. It codes for CASSSRANTGAFF.

This sequence joins TRBV5-1 and TRBJ2-2, with no clear D. Trimming pared 4 bases from V and 5 bases from J, leaving 12 bases between. This CDR3 has 14 residues. Per germline, CDR1 SGHRS and CDR2 YFSETQ. For the CDR3, the DNA is TGCGCCAGCAGCGCTGACTTGCTTACCGGGGAGCTGTTTTTT. This translates into CASSADLLTGELFF.

The CDR3 DNA sequence: TGTGCCAGCAGGCCCGGGGGGGGGAAGGGCCGGGACACCTTC. It yields the protein CASRPGGGKGRDTF. J is TRBJ1-2 and V is TRBV28; perhaps TRBD1 as D (5 bases). CDR1 MDHEN and CDR2 SYDVKM come from the germline V gene. The germline V and J ends were trimmed by 6 bases and 12 bases, with 23 bases remaining between them. The length of the CDR3 is 14 residues.

The CDR3 DNA sequence: TGCGCCAGCAGCTTGTTTCCTGACACAGATACGCAGTATTTT. Translating gives CASSLFPDTDTQYF. The chain links TRBV5-1 to TRBJ2-3; D is ambiguous. Germline V lookup: CDR1 SGHRS, CDR2 YFSETQ. V shed 1 base and J shed 2 bases, with 8 bases lying between them. This CDR3 region has 14 residues.

Concerning this clone: Other DNA sequences in the sample encode the same CDR3. CDR3 bases: TGCAGTGCTGGGAGGTTGGATGAGCAGTTCTTC. Translated: CSAGRLDEQFF. The J gene is TRBJ2-1, the V gene TRBV20-1, with D maybe TRBD2 (6 bases). The CDR3 is made up of 11 amino acids. The V and J ends lost 5 bases and 8 bases respectively, with 10 bases between them. Germline-derived CDR1 and CDR2 are DFQATT and SNEGSKA (reference sequence).

The chain combines TRBV4-2 with TRBJ2-7; TRBD2 agrees at 8 bases. The V segment lost 0 bases and the J segment 1 base; nucleotides outside the gene matches: 5. This CDR3 has 16 amino acids. In germline, CDR1 is LGHNA, CDR2 YNFKEQ. CDR3 sequence: CASSQDAQRESYEQYF. The CDR3 nucleotides are TGTGCCAGCAGCCAAGATGCCCAGCGGGAGTCCTACGAGCAGTACTTC.

The chain is built from TRBV6-5 and TRBJ1-2, with a possible D match to TRBD1 (6 bases). Germline values: CDR1 MNHEY, CDR2 SVGAGI. V lost 5 bases and J 2 bases, leaving 12 bases between the germline ends. CDR3 length: 14 residues. CDR3 coding DNA: TGTGCCAGCAGTGCAACCGGGACAAACTATGGCTACACCTTC. Protein sequence: CASSATGTNYGYTF.

This rearrangement joins TRBV5-4 to TRBJ1-1; D uncertain. The germline CDR1 and CDR2 sequences are SGHNT and YYREEE (reference sequence). The V end lost 4 bases, the J end lost 1 base, and 5 bases lay between the germline ends. The CDR3 extends over 12 amino acids. CDR3 sequence reads: CASSGRNTEAFF. The DNA of the CDR3 is TGTGCCAGCAGCGGGAGGAACACTGAAGCTTTCTTT. The whole variable domain, filled in from reference TRBV5-4 and TRBJ1-1, reads ETGVTQSPTHLIKTRGQQVTLRCSSQSGHNTVSWYQQALGQGPQFIFQYYREEENGRGNFPPRFSGLQFPNYSSELNVNALELDDSALYLCASSGRNTEAFFGQGTRLTVV.

The CDR3 nucleotides are TGTGCCAGCAGCCGAGGGGTACAGCCCGGAGAGACCCAGTACTTC. Its translation is CASSRGVQPGETQYF. The V gene is TRBV7-8, the J gene TRBJ2-5; D might be TRBD1 or TRBD2, each matching 5 bases. The germline CDR1 and CDR2 sequences are SGHVS and FQNEAQ. V was pared by 5 bases and J by 4 bases, with 17 bases between. The CDR3 loop spans 15 amino acids.

The chain links TRBV5-6 to TRBJ2-1; TRBD2 matches 10 bases. This CDR3 comprises 15 residues. Germline V gene data show CDR1 as SGHDT and CDR2 as YYEEEE. Germline trimming cut 4 bases from V and 4 bases from J; bases unmatched to any gene: 5. As DNA, the CDR3 is TGTGCCAGCAGCCAGACTAGCGGGTATTACAATGAGCAGTTCTTC. Protein product: CASSQTSGYYNEQFF. The whole variable domain, remainder taken from reference TRBV5-6 and TRBJ2-1, is DAGVTQSPTHLIKTRGQQVTLRCSPKSGHDTVSWYQQALGQGPQFIFQYYEEEERQRGNFPDRFSGHQFPNYSSELNVNALLLGDSALYLCASSQTSGYYNEQFFGPGTRLTVL.

CDR3 protein: CASSEFSVPMGQPQHF. The CDR3 DNA is TGTGCCAGCAGTGAATTCAGTGTTCCCATGGGGCAGCCCCAGCATTTT. J is TRBJ1-5 and V is TRBV6-1; no reliable D call. The germline gives CDR1 MNHNS, CDR2 SASEGT. CDR3 length: 16 amino acids. Trimming took 2 bases from V and 7 from J, leaving 18 bases between them.

The CDR3 nucleotides read TGCGCCAGCAGCTATAGCTCTGGAAACACCATATATTTT. Its translation is CASSYSSGNTIYF. This rearrangement joins TRBV5-1 to TRBJ1-3; D is unclear. The CDR3 sequence is 13 residues long. The V end was cut by 3 bases, the J end by 0 bases, with 4 bases between. The germline V gene has CDR1 SGHRS and CDR2 YFSETQ.

This sequence joins TRBV5-1 and TRBJ2-5, with TRBD2 as a possible D gene (5 bases). Germline V CDR1 and CDR2: SGHRS, YFSETQ. CDR3 length: 15 residues. V lost 4 bases and J 1 base, leaving 14 bases between the germline ends. CDR3 protein: CASSRDRNSQETQYF. Written as DNA, the CDR3 is TGCGCCAGCAGCCGGGATCGGAACAGCCAAGAGACCCAGTACTTC. Using reference TRBV5-1 and TRBJ2-5 for the parts outside the CDR3, the full variable domain is KAGVTQTPRYLIKTRGQQVTLSCSPISGHRSVSWYQQTPGQGLQFLFEYFSETQRNKGNFPGRFSGRQFSNSRSEMNVSTLELGDSALYLCASSRDRNSQETQYFGPGTRLLVL.

This sequence joins TRBV11-2 and TRBJ1-3, with 8 nucleotides matching TRBD1. The CDR3 loop spans 15 amino acids. The germline V gene encodes CDR1 SGHAT and CDR2 FQNNGV. Trimming cost V 5 bases and J 0 bases; bases outside gene matches: 3. CDR3 region: CASSPGGYSGNTIYF. CDR3 in DNA: TGTGCCAGCAGCCCAGGGGGCTACTCTGGAAACACCATATATTTT.

The V call is TRBV10-3, the J call TRBJ2-5; TRBD1 is a possible D gene (6 bases). The CDR3 has 14 amino acids. Germline CDR1 reads ENHRY; CDR2 reads SYGVKD. The ends were cut back, 3 bases at V and 2 bases at J, with 10 bases in the middle. In nucleotides, the CDR3 is TGTGCCATCAGTGACTGGGGGCTACAAGAGACCCAGTACTTC. Amino acids: CAISDWGLQETQYF.

Points on this clone: This sample includes further DNA sequences coding for the same CDR3. The J gene is TRBJ2-1, the V gene TRBV7-2, with D possibly being TRBD2 (5 bases). The CDR3 is made up of 15 amino acids. Trimming left V 3 bases short and J 4 bases short, with 13 bases between. Germline CDR1 SGHTA, CDR2 FQGNSA. CDR3 in DNA: TGTGCCAGCAGCTTGGCCGGGGTGAGTTACAATGAGCAGTTCTTC. Translation: CASSLAGVSYNEQFF.

This sequence joins TRBV2 and TRBJ1-2; the D gene is possibly TRBD1 (6 bases). The CDR3 spans 13 residues. Germline V gene lookup returns CDR1 SNHLY and CDR2 FYNNEI. Trimming pared 1 base from V and 4 bases from J, leaving 7 bases between. As DNA, the CDR3 is TGTGCCAGCAGTGAAGGGACAGTCTATGGCTACACCTTC. Translation gives CASSEGTVYGYTF.

The rearrangement uses TRBV4-1 and TRBJ2-1; D call uncertain. The CDR3 is 16 amino acids. V lost 1 base to trimming and J lost 4 bases, with 14 bases between them. Germline V gene sequence: CDR1 MGHRA, CDR2 YSYEKL. This CDR3 is CASSQVNLVEYNEQFF. The CDR3 nucleotides are TGCGCCAGCAGCCAAGTGAACCTAGTAGAGTACAATGAGCAGTTCTTC.

V usage is TRBV7-2 and J usage is TRBJ2-7; D is ambiguous. The V gene's germline CDR1 is SGHTA and CDR2 FQGNSA. With 1 base removed from V and 6 bases from J, the gap between germline ends came to 10 bases. There are 13 residues in the CDR3. CDR3 bases: TGTGCCAGCAGCTTAGGTTCGGGCCTCGAGCAGTACTTC. It specifies CASSLGSGLEQYF.

The J gene is TRBJ2-5, the V gene TRBV5-4; weak D call: TRBD2 (6 bases). Per the germline V gene, CDR1 is SGHNT and CDR2 is YYREEE (reference sequence). This CDR3 comprises 14 residues. V lost 5 bases and J lost 4, with 15 bases in between. The CDR3 DNA reads TGTGCCAGCAGTCCCACTGGGGACTTAGAGACCCAGTACTTC. Protein sequence: CASSPTGDLETQYF.

Concerning this clone: Since a far larger clone is one base different, this is likely a read error. This chain links TRBV7-9 with TRBJ2-7, with TRBD1 matching over 10 bases. CDR1 and CDR2 (germline): SEHNR, FQNEAQ (reference sequence). Trimming cost V 1 base and J 3 bases; bases outside gene matches: 0. The CDR3 has 14 amino acids. CDR3 sequence: CASSLGDRGYEQYF. DNA for the CDR3: TGTGCCAGCAGCTTAGGGGACAGGGGCTACGAGCAGTACTTC.

The chain uses TRBV30 and TRBJ1-3; possibly TRBD1 for D (6 bases). There are 17 residues in the CDR3. Germline CDR1 GTSNPN, CDR2 SVGIG (reference sequence). Trimming pared 4 bases from V and 3 bases from J, leaving 22 bases between. The DNA for the CDR3 is TGTGCCTGGAAAAAATCAAGGGACACTGTTGTTGGAAACACCATATATTTT. Translation: CAWKKSRDTVVGNTIYF.

This clone was recorded only once. The chain has TRBV27 and TRBJ2-1; 7 nucleotides line up with TRBD1. The germline CDR1 and CDR2 sequences are MNHEY and SMNVEV (reference sequence). The CDR3 is 12 residues long. With V trimmed by 5 bases and J by 6 bases, 1 base remained unmatched. The CDR3 DNA is TGTGCCAGCAGTAACAGGGGCAATGAGCAGTTCTTC. Amino acid sequence: CASSNRGNEQFF.

This clone has more than one count but fewer than ten. The genes are TRBV21-1 and TRBJ2-3; the tabulated D call, TRBD1, remains unverified against the DNA. TRBV21-1 is a recognized pseudogene. CDR3 length equals 14 residues. In nucleotides, the CDR3 is TGTGCCAGCAGCAAAGCCCCAGGGGGTATGACGCAGTATTTT. Translating it yields CASSKAPGGMTQYF.

A remark on this clone: Different DNA sequences within this sample yield the same CDR3. The chain carries TRBV18 and TRBJ2-7; D is ambiguous. The germline CDR1 and CDR2 sequences are KGHSH and LQKENI. The CDR3 covers 14 residues. With 3 bases removed from V and 0 bases from J, the gap between germline ends came to 9 bases. The CDR3 nucleotides read TGTGCCAGCTCACCCCCAGGTCCCTCCTACGAGCAGTACTTC. Residues: CASSPPGPSYEQYF.